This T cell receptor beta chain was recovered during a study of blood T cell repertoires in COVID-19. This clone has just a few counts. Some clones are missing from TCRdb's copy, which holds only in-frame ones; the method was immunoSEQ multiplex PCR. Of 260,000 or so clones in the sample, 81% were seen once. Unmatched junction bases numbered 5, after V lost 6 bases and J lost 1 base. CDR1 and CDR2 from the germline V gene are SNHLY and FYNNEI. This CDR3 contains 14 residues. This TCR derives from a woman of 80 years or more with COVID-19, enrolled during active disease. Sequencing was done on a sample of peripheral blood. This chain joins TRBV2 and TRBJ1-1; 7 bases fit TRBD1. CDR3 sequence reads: CASRMTGTNTEAFF. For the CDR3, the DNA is TGTGCCAGCAGGATGACAGGGACGAACACTGAAGCTTTCTTT.